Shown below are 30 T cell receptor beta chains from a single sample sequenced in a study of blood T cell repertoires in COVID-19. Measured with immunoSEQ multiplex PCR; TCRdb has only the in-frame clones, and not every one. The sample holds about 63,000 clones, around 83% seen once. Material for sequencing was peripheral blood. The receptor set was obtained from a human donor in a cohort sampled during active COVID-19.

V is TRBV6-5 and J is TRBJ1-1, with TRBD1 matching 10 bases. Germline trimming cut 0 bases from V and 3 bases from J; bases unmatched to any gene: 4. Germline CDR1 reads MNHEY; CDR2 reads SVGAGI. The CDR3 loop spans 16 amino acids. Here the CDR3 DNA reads TGTGCCAGCAGTTACTCGCCGGGACAGGGGTACACTGAAGCTTTCTTT. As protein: CASSYSPGQGYTEAFF.

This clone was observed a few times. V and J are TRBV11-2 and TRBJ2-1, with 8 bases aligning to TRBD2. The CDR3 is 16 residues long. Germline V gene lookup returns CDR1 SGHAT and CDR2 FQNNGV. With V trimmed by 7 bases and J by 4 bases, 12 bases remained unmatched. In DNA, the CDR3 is TGTGCCAGCATGGGGGCGGGGGGCACCATTTACAATGAGCAGTTCTTC. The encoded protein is CASMGAGGTIYNEQFF.

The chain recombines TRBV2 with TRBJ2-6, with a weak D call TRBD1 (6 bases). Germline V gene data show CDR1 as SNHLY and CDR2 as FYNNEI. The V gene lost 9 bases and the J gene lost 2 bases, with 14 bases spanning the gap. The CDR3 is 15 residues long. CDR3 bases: TGTGCCAGTCGGGACATAAGCCCTGGGGCCAACGTCCTGACTTTC. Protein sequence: CASRDISPGANVLTF. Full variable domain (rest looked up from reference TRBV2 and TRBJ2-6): EPEVTQTPSHQVTQMGQEVILRCVPISNHLYFYWYRQILGQKVEFLVSFYNNEISEKSEIFDDQFSVERPDGSNFTLKIRSTKLEDSAMYFCASRDISPGANVLTFGAGSRLTVL.

The CDR3 nucleotides are TGTGCCAGCAGCTTTTTCGGGGGTATTGGAAACACCATATATTTT. Its translation is CASSFFGGIGNTIYF. The chain recombines TRBV13 with TRBJ1-3; maybe TRBD1 (5 bases). V was pared by 3 bases and J by 3 bases, with 12 bases between. Germline V gene lookup returns CDR1 PRHDT and CDR2 FYEKMQ (reference sequence). The CDR3 covers 15 residues.

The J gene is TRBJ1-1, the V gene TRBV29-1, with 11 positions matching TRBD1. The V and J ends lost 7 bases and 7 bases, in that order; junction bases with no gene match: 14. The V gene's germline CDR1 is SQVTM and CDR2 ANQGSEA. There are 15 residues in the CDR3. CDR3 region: CSGRRADRGLGEAFF. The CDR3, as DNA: TGCAGCGGACGGAGGGCGGACAGGGGGCTCGGTGAAGCTTTCTTT.

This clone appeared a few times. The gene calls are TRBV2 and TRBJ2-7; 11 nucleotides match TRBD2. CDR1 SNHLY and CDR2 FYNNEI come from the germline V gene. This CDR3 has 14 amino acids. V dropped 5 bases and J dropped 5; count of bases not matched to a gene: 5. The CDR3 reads CASSRTSGSHEQYF. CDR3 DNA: TGTGCCAGCAGTAGAACTAGCGGGAGCCACGAGCAGTACTTC. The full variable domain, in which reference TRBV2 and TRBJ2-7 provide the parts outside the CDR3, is EPEVTQTPSHQVTQMGQEVILRCVPISNHLYFYWYRQILGQKVEFLVSFYNNEISEKSEIFDDQFSVERPDGSNFTLKIRSTKLEDSAMYFCASSRTSGSHEQYFGPGTRLTVT.

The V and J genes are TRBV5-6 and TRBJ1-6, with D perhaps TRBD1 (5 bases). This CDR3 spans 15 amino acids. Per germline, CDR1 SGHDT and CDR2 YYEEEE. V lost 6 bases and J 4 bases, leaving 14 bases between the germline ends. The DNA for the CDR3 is TGTGCCAGCACCCTGGACGCAGGGTATAATTCACCCCTCCACTTT. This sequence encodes CASTLDAGYNSPLHF.

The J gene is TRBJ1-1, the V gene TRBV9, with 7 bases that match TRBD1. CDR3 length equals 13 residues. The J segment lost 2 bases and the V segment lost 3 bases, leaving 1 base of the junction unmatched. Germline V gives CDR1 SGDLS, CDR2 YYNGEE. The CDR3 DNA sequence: TGTGCCAGCAGCGGACAGGGAAACACTGAAGCTTTCTTT. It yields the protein CASSGQGNTEAFF.

As DNA, the CDR3 is TGTGCCAGCAGCGTACGGCTAGCGGAGGCGGGCCCAGATACGCAGTATTTT. This translates into CASSVRLAEAGPDTQYF. The genes are TRBV9 and TRBJ2-3, with TRBD2 identical over 7 bases. This CDR3 is built from 17 residues. The junction had 12 bases not matched to a gene; V was cut back by 1 base and J by 4 bases. Germline V CDR1 and CDR2: SGDLS, YYNGEE.

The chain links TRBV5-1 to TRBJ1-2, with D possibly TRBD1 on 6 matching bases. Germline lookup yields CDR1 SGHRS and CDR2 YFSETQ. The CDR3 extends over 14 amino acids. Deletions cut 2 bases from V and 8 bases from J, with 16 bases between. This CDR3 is CASSLQGPRMGYTF. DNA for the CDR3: TGCGCCAGCAGCTTACAGGGCCCCCGAATGGGCTACACCTTC.

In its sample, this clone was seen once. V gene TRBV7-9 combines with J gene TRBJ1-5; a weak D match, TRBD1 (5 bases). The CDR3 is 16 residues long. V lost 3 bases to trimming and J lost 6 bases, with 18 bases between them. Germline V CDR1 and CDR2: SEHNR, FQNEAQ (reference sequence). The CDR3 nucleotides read TGTGCCAGCAGCTTCTTATTCGTCCAGGGCACTCAGCCCCAGCATTTT. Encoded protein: CASSFLFVQGTQPQHF.

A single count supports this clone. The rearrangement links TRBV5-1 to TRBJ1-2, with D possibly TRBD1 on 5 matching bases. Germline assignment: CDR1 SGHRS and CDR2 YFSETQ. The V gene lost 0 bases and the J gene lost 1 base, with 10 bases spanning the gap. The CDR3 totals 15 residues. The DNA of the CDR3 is TGCGCCAGCAGCTTGGCTCAGGGTGGTAACTATGGCTACACCTTC. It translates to CASSLAQGGNYGYTF. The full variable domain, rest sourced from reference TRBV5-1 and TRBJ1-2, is KAGVTQTPRYLIKTRGQQVTLSCSPISGHRSVSWYQQTPGQGLQFLFEYFSETQRNKGNFPGRFSGRQFSNSRSEMNVSTLELGDSALYLCASSLAQGGNYGYTFGSGTRLTVV.

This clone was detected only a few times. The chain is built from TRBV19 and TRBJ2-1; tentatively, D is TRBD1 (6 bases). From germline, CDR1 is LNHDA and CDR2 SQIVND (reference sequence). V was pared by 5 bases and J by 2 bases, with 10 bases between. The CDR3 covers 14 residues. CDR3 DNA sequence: TGTGCCAGTAGTCCGACAGGAACCTACAATGAGCAGTTCTTC. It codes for CASSPTGTYNEQFF.

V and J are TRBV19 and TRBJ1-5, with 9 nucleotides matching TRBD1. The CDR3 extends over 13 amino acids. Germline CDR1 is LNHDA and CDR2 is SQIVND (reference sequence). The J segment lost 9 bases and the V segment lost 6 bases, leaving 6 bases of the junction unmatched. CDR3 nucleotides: TGTGCCAGTAGCGGGACAGGGAAGCCGCCCCAGCATTTT. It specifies CASSGTGKPPQHF.

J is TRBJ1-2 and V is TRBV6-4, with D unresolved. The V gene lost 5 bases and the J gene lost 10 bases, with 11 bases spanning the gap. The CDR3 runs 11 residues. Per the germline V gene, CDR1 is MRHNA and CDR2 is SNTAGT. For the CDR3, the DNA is TGTGCCAGCAGTACGGGTGTGGACTACACCTTC. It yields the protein CASSTGVDYTF.

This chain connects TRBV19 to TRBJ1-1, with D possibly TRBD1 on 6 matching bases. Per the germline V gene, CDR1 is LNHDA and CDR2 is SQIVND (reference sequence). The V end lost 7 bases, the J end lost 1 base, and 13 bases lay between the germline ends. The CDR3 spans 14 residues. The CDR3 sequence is CASNNRDTNTEAFF. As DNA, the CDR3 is TGTGCCAGTAATAACCGGGACACGAACACTGAAGCTTTCTTT.

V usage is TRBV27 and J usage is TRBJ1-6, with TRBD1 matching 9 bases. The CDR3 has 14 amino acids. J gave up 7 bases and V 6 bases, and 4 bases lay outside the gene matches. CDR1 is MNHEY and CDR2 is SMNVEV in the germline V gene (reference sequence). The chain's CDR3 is CASSLGQGNSPLHF. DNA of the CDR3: TGTGCCAGCAGCCTGGGACAGGGAAATTCACCCCTCCACTTT.

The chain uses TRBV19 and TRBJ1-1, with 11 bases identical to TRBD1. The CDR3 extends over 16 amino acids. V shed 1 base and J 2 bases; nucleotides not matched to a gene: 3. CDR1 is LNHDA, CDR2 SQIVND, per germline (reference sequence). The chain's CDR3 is CASSIGGQGVNTEAFF. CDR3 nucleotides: TGTGCCAGTAGTATAGGGGGACAGGGGGTAAACACTGAAGCTTTCTTT. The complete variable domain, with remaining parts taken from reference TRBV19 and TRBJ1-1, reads DGGITQSPKYLFRKEGQNVTLSCEQNLNHDAMYWYRQDPGQGLRLIYYSQIVNDFQKGDIAEGYSVSREKKESFPLTVTSAQKNPTAFYLCASSIGGQGVNTEAFFGQGTRLTVV.

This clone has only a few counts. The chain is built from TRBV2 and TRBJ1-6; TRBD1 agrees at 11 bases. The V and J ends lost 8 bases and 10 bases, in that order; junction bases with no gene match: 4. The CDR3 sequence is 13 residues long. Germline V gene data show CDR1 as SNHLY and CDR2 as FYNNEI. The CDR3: CASRGQGDSPLHF. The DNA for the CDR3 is TGTGCCAGCCGGGGACAGGGGGACTCACCCCTCCACTTT.

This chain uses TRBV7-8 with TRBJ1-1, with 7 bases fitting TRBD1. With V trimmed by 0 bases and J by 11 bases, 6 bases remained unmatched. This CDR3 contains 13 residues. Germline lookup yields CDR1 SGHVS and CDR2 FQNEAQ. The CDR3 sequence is CASSLALRGSAFF. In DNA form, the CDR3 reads TGTGCCAGCAGCTTAGCCCTCAGGGGGAGTGCTTTCTTT.

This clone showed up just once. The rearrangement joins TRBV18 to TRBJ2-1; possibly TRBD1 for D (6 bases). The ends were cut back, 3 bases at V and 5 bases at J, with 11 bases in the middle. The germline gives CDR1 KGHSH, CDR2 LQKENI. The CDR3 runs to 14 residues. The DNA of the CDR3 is TGTGCCAGCTCACCCGACAGGCGGCACAATGAGCAGTTCTTC. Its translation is CASSPDRRHNEQFF.

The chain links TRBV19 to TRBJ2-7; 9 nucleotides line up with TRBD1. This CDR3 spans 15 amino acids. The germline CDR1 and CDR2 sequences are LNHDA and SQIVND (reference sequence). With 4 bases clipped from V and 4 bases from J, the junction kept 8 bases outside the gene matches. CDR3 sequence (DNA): TGTGCCAGTAGTAGGAGGACAGGGGTTTTGTACGAGCAGTACTTC. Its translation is CASSRRTGVLYEQYF.

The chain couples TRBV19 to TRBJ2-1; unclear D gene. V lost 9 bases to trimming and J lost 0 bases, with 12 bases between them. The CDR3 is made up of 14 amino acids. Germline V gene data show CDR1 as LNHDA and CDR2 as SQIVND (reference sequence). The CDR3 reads CASQSYSSYNEQFF. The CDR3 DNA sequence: TGTGCCAGCCAATCCTACAGCTCCTACAATGAGCAGTTCTTC.

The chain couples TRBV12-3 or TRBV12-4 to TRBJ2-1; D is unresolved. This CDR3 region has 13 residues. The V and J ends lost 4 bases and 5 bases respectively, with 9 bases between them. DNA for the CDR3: TGTGCCAGCAGTTGGGTAGGAGACAATGAGCAGTTCTTC. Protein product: CASSWVGDNEQFF.

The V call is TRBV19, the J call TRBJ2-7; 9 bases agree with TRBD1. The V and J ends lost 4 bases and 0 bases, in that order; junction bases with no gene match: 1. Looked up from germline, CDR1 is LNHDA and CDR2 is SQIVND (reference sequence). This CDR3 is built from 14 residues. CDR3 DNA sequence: TGTGCCAGTAGTAAGGGACAGGGCTCCTACGAGCAGTACTTC. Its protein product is CASSKGQGSYEQYF.

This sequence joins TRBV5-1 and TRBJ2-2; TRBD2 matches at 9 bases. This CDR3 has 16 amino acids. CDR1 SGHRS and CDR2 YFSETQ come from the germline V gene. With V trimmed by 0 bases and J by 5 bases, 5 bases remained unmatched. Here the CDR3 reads CASSLGRREGTGELFF. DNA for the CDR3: TGCGCCAGCAGCTTGGGAAGGCGGGAGGGTACCGGGGAGCTGTTTTTT.

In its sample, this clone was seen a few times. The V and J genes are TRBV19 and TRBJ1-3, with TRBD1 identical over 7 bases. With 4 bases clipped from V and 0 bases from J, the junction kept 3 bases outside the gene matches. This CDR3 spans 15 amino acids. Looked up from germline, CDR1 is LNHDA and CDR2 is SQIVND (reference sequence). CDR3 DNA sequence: TGTGCCAGTAGTACGACAGGGACCTCTGGAAACACCATATATTTT. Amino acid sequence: CASSTTGTSGNTIYF. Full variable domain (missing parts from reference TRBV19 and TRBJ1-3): DGGITQSPKYLFRKEGQNVTLSCEQNLNHDAMYWYRQDPGQGLRLIYYSQIVNDFQKGDIAEGYSVSREKKESFPLTVTSAQKNPTAFYLCASSTTGTSGNTIYFGEGSWLTVV.

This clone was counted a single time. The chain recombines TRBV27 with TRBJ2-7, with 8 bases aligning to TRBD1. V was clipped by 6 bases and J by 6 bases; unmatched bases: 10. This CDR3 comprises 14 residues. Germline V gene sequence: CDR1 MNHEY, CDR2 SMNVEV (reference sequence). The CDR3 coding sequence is TGTGCCAGCAGACTACAGGGGGGCCTCTTCGAGCAGTACTTC. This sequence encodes CASRLQGGLFEQYF.

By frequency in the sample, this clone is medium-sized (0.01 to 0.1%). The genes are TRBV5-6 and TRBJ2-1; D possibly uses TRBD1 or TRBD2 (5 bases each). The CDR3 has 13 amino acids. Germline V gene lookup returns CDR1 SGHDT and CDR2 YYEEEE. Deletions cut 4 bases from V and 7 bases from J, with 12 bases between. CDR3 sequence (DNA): TGTGCCAGCAGCATGGGACGGAGGAATGAGCAGTTCTTC. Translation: CASSMGRRNEQFF.

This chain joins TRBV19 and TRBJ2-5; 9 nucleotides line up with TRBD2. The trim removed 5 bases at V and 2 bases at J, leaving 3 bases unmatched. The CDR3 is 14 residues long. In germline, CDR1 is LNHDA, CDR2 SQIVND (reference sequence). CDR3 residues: CASSAGLAQETQYF. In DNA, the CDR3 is TGTGCCAGTAGTGCGGGACTAGCACAAGAGACCCAGTACTTC.